The 16 T cell receptor beta chains below come from one sample, sequenced in a study of CD8+ T cells in alopecia areata. The treatment: oral pan-JAK inhibitor, 5-10 mg twice daily. RNA extraction was followed by reverse transcription into cDNA, which acted as the sequencing template. The table came from immunoSEQ multiplex PCR; TCRdb's copy has only in-frame clones and leaves some out. The data show around 120,000 clones, with approximately 52% seen just once and around 30% held by the top ten. The starting material was CD8+ T cells sorted from blood, obtained at week 4, from a patient treated with tofacitinib. All receptors come from a human donor with alopecia areata.

This clone was counted a single time. The chain recombines TRBV27 with TRBJ1-2; D perhaps matches TRBD1 (6 bases). Germline CDR1 is MNHEY and CDR2 is SMNVEV (reference sequence). V lost 5 bases and J 8 bases, leaving 15 bases between the germline ends. The CDR3 covers 13 residues. The CDR3, as DNA: TGTGCCAGCAGTCAGGGGAGCTTCGTCGGCTACACCTTC. Translating it yields CASSQGSFVGYTF.

The V call is TRBV5-6, the J call TRBJ1-5; 7 bases line up with TRBD1. V was pared by 3 bases and J by 14 bases, with 8 bases of the junction left unmatched. The CDR3 spans 12 residues. Looked up from germline, CDR1 is SGHDT and CDR2 is YYEEEE. The CDR3 sequence: CASSYGTALKHF. In nucleotides, the CDR3 is TGTGCCAGCAGCTATGGGACAGCCCTCAAGCATTTT.

This clone has more than one count but fewer than ten. This chain joins TRBV5-1 and TRBJ1-1; no clear D. Looked up from germline, CDR1 is SGHRS and CDR2 is YFSETQ. The V gene lost 5 bases and the J gene lost 2 bases, with 7 bases spanning the gap. The CDR3 has 12 residues. CDR3 protein: CASRTTNTEAFF. CDR3 coding DNA: TGCGCCAGCAGGACGACAAACACTGAAGCTTTCTTT.

The chain carries TRBV14 and TRBJ2-3; D not certain. The CDR3 has 15 residues. V was shortened by 1 base and J by 4 bases, with 12 bases between the two germline ends. Germline V gene lookup returns CDR1 SGHDN and CDR2 FVKESK. As DNA, the CDR3 is TGTGCCAGCAGCCAAGGAAGGTATGATCCAGATACGCAGTATTTT. This gives the protein CASSQGRYDPDTQYF. Based on the CDR3 plus reference TRBV14 and TRBJ2-3, the full variable domain is EAGVTQFPSHSVIEKGQTVTLRCDPISGHDNLYWYRRVMGKEIKFLLHFVKESKQDESGMPNNRFLAERTGGTYSTLKVQPAELEDSGVYFCASSQGRYDPDTQYFGPGTRLTVL.

In DNA, the CDR3 is TGTGCCAGCAGTTACATCGAACTGAACACTGAAGCTTTCTTT. Translating it yields CASSYIELNTEAFF. V gene TRBV6-5 combines with J gene TRBJ1-1; D remains unclear. V lost 2 bases and J lost 0, with 7 bases in between. CDR1 is MNHEY and CDR2 is SVGAGI in the germline V gene. The CDR3 is made up of 14 amino acids.

V gene TRBV29-1 combines with J gene TRBJ1-1; D may be TRBD1 (6 bases). This CDR3 region has 14 residues. The V and J ends lost 5 bases and 2 bases respectively, with 15 bases between them. Per the germline V gene, CDR1 is SQVTM and CDR2 is ANQGSEA. Here the CDR3 reads CSVSPGTINTEAFF. Here the CDR3 DNA reads TGCAGCGTTTCACCCGGGACAATAAACACTGAAGCTTTCTTT.

This clone was counted a single time. V and J are TRBV29-1 and TRBJ1-2; D unclear. The CDR3 is made up of 10 amino acids. V shed 3 bases and J shed 4 bases, with 3 bases lying between them. Germline CDR1 SQVTM, CDR2 ANQGSEA. The CDR3 nucleotides are TGCAGCGTTGAGGTCTATGGCTACACCTTC. The encoded protein is CSVEVYGYTF.

This clone was seen a few times. The J gene is TRBJ1-2, the V gene TRBV30; TRBD1 might be the D (6 bases). With 5 bases removed from V and 3 bases from J, the gap between germline ends came to 13 bases. The CDR3 loop spans 13 amino acids. Germline CDR1 is GTSNPN and CDR2 is SVGIG (reference sequence). As DNA, the CDR3 is TGTGCCTGGGAACAGGGCATCGACTATGGCTACACCTTC. It is translated as CAWEQGIDYGYTF.

This sequence joins TRBV30 and TRBJ2-7; D is perhaps TRBD1 (6 bases). V lost 5 bases to trimming and J lost 5 bases, with 16 bases between them. Germline V gene lookup returns CDR1 GTSNPN and CDR2 SVGIG (reference sequence). The CDR3 runs 13 residues. The CDR3 nucleotides read TGTGCCTGGTCCACAAACACAGGGAACGAGCAGTACTTC. Translation gives CAWSTNTGNEQYF.

V gene TRBV27 combines with J gene TRBJ1-5; possibly TRBD1 for D (5 bases). Germline V lookup: CDR1 MNHEY, CDR2 SMNVEV (reference sequence). CDR3 length: 16 residues. Trimming stripped 1 base from V and 3 bases from J, with 13 bases between. CDR3: CASSLYRGVVNQPQHF. The DNA for the CDR3 is TGTGCCAGCAGTTTATATCGGGGGGTGGTCAATCAGCCCCAGCATTTT.

This clone was found a few times. CDR3 in amino acids: CAWSQGAEAFF. The CDR3 DNA sequence: TGTGCCTGGAGTCAGGGGGCGGAAGCTTTCTTT. This rearrangement joins TRBV30 to TRBJ1-1, with 8 bases fitting TRBD1. V shed 2 bases, J shed 8 bases, and the junction held 1 base outside the gene matches. Germline lookup yields CDR1 GTSNPN and CDR2 SVGIG (reference sequence). The CDR3 length is 11 residues.

This chain links TRBV15 with TRBJ1-4, with D possibly TRBD1 on 6 matching bases. Germline lookup yields CDR1 LNHNV and CDR2 YYDKDF (reference sequence). The CDR3 spans 17 residues. V was trimmed by 1 base and J by 8 bases, leaving 20 bases between them. The CDR3 sequence is CATSRVSGGGLGEKLFF. DNA for the CDR3: TGTGCCACCAGCAGAGTTTCGGGTGGGGGCTTGGGGGAAAAACTGTTTTTT.

This sequence joins TRBV29-1 and TRBJ1-2; 7 bases are a match to TRBD1. The CDR3 is 16 residues long. With 2 bases clipped from V and 2 bases from J, the junction kept 11 bases outside the gene matches. The germline gives CDR1 SQVTM, CDR2 ANQGSEA. The CDR3 loop reads CSVESQADRANYGYTF. The CDR3 DNA reads as TGCAGCGTTGAATCCCAAGCCGACAGGGCAAACTATGGCTACACCTTC.

V gene TRBV30 combines with J gene TRBJ1-3; tentatively, D is TRBD1 (5 bases). This CDR3 has 12 amino acids. CDR1 is GTSNPN and CDR2 is SVGIG in the germline V gene (reference sequence). V gave up 0 bases and J gave up 6 bases, with 6 bases separating them. CDR3 sequence (DNA): TGTGCCTGGAGTGTAGGGGCAAACACCATATATTTT. As protein: CAWSVGANTIYF.

This clone appeared a few times. The junction departs from germline at one end; a sequencing error may be responsible. This chain connects TRBV7-2 to TRBJ2-1; D possibly corresponds to TRBD2 (5 bases). The CDR3 is 12 amino acids. Germline lookup yields CDR1 SGHTA and CDR2 FQGNSA. CDR3 nucleotides: TGTGCCAGCAGCCTAGCATACGATGAGCAGTTCTTC. This codes for CASSLAYDEQFF. The full variable domain, completed using reference TRBV7-2 and TRBJ2-1, is GAGVSQSPSNKVTEKGKDVELRCDPISGHTALYWYRQSLGQGLEFLIYFQGNSAPDKSGLPSDRFSAERTGGSVSTLTIQRTQQEDSAVYLCASSLAYDEQFFGPGTRLTVL.

This clone was observed a handful of times. This chain uses TRBV7-3 with TRBJ2-1; 9 positions agree with TRBD1. The J segment lost 4 bases and the V segment lost 9 bases, leaving 1 base of the junction unmatched. CDR1 is SGHTA, CDR2 FQGTGA, per germline. This CDR3 is 12 amino acids long. The CDR3 sequence: CASGQGYNEQFF. The CDR3 DNA follows: TGTGCCAGTGGACAGGGGTACAATGAGCAGTTCTTC.